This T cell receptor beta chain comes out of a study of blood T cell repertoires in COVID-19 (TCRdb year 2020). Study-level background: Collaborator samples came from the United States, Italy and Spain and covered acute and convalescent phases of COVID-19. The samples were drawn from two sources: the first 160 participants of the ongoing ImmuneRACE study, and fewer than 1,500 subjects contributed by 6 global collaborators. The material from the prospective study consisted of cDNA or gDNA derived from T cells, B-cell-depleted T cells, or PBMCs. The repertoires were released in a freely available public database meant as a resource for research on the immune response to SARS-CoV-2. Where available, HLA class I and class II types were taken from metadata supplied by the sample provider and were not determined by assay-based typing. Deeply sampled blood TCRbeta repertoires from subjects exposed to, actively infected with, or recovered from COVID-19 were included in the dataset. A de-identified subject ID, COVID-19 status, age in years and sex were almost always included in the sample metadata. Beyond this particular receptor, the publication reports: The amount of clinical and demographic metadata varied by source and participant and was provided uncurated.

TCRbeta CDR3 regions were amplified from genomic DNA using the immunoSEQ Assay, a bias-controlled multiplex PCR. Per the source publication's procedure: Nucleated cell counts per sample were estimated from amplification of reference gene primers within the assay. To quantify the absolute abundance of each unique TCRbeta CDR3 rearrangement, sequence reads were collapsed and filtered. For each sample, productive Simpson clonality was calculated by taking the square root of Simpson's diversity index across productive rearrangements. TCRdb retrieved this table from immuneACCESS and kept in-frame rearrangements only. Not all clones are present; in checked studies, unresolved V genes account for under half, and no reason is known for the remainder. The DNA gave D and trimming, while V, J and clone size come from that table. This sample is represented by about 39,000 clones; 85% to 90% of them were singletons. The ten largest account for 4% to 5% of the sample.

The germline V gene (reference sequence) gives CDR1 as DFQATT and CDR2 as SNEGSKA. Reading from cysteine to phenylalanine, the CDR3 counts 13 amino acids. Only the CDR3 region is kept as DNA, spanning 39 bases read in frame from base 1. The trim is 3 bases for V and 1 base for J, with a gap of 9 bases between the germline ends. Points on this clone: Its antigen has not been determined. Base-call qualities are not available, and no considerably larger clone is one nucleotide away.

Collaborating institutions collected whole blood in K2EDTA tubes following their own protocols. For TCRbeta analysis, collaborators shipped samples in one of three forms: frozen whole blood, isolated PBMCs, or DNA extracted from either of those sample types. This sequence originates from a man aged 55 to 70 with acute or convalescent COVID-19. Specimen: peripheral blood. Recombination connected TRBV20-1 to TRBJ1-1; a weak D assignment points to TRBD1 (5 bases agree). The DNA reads TGCAGTGCTAGTTCCCAGGGGAACACTGAAGCTTTCTTT. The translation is CSASSQGNTEAFF.